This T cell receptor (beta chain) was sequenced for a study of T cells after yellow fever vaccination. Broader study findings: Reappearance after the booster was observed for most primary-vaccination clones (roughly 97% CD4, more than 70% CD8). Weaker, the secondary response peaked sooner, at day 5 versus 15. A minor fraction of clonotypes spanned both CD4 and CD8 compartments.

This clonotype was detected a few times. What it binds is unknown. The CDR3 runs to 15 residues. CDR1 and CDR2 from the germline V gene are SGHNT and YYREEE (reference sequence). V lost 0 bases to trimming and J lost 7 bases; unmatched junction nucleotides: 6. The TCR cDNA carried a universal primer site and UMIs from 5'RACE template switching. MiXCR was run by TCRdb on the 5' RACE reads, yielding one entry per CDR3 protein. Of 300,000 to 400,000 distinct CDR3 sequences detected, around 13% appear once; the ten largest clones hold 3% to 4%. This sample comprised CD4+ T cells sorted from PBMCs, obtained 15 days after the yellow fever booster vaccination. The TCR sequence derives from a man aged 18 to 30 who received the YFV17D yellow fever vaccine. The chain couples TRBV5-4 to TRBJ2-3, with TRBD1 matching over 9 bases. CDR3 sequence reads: CASSLAGTGSNTQYF. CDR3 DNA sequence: TGTGCCAGCAGCTTGGCCGGGACAGGGTCAAATACGCAGTATTTT.